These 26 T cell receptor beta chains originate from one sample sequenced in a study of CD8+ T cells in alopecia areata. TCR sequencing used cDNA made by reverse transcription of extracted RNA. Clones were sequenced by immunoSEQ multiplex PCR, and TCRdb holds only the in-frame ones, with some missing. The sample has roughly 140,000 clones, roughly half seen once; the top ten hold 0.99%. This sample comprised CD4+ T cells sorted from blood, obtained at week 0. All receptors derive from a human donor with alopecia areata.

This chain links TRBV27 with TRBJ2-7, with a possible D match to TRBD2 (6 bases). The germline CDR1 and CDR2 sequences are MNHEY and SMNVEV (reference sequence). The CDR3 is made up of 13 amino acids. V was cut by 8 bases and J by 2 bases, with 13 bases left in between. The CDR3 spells CASGGTPAYEQYF. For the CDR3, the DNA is TGTGCCAGCGGTGGGACTCCGGCCTACGAGCAGTACTTC.

The CDR3 sequence is CATRIGQGAYNEQFF. The CDR3 DNA reads TGTGCCACCCGCATCGGACAGGGAGCCTACAATGAGCAGTTCTTC. V gene TRBV6-5 combines with J gene TRBJ2-1; 8 nucleotides line up with TRBD1. The CDR3 is made up of 15 amino acids. Germline values: CDR1 MNHEY, CDR2 SVGAGI. V lost 10 bases to trimming and J lost 2 bases; unmatched junction nucleotides: 10.

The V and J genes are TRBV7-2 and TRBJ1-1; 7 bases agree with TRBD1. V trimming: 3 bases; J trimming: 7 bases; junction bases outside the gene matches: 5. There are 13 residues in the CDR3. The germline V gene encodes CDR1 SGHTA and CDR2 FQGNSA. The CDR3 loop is CASSLRGQLEAFF. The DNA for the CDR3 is TGTGCCAGCAGCTTGCGGGGACAGCTTGAAGCTTTCTTT.

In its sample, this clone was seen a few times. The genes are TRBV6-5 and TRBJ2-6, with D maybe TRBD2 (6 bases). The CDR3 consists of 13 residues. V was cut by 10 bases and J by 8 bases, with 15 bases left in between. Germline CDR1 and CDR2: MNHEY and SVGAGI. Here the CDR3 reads CATVDGGTNVLTF. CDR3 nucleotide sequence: TGTGCCACCGTCGATGGGGGGACCAACGTCCTGACTTTC.

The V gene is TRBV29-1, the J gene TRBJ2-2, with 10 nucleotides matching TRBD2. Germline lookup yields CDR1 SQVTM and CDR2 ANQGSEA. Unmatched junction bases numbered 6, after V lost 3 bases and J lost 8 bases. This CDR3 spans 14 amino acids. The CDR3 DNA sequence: TGCAGCGTTGAGGTGCTAGCGGGAGAAGGGGAGCTGTTTTTT. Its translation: CSVEVLAGEGELFF.

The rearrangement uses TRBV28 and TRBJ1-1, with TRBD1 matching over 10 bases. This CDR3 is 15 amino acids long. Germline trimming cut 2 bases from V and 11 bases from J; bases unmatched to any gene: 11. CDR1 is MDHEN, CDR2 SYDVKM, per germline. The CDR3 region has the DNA TGTGCCAGCAGTTTACCGGGACAGGGGCTTCGAAGGGCTTTCTTT. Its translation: CASSLPGQGLRRAFF.

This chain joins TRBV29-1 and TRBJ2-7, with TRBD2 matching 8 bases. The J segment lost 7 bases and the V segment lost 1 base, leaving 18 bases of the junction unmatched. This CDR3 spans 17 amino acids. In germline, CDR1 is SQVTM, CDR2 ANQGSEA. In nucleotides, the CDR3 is TGCAGCGTTGAAGGGCCGGGAGGAGCGGGAGTCGGAAGGGAGCAGTACTTC. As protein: CSVEGPGGAGVGREQYF.

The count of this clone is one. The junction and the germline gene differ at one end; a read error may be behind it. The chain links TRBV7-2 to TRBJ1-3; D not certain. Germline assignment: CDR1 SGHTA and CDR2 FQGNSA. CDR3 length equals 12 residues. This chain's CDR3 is CASTLNRNTIYF. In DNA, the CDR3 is TGTGCCAGCACCTTAAACCGAAACACCATATATTTT.

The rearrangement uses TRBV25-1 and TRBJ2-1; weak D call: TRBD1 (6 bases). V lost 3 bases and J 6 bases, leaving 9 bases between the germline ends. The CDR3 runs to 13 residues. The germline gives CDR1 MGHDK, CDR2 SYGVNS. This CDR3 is CASSDRQVNEQFF. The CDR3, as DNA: TGTGCCAGCAGTGACCGACAGGTCAATGAGCAGTTCTTC.

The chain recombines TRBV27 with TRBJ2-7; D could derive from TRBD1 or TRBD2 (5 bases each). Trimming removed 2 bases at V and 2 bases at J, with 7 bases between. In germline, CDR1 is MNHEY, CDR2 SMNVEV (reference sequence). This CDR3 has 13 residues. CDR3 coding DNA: TGTGCCAGCAGTTTAAAGGGACCCTACGAGCAGTACTTC. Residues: CASSLKGPYEQYF.

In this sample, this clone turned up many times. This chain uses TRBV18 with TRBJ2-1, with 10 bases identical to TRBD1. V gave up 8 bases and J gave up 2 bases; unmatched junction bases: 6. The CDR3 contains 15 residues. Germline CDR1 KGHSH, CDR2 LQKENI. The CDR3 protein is CASADRGQAYNEQFF. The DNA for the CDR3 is TGTGCCAGCGCTGACAGGGGGCAGGCCTACAATGAGCAGTTCTTC.

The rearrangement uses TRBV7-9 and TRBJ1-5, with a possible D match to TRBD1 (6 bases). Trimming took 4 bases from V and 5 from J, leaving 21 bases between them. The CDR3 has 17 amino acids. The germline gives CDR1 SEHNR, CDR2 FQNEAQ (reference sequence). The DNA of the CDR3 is TGTGCCAGCAGCTACGGGGGCACAGGGATGACAGATCAGCCCCAGCATTTT. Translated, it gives CASSYGGTGMTDQPQHF. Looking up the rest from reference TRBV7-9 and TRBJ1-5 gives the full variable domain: DTGVSQNPRHKITKRGQNVTFRCDPISEHNRLYWYRQTLGQGPEFLTYFQNEAQLEKSRLLSDRFSAERPKGSFSTLEIQRTEQGDSAMYLCASSYGGTGMTDQPQHFGDGTRLSIL.

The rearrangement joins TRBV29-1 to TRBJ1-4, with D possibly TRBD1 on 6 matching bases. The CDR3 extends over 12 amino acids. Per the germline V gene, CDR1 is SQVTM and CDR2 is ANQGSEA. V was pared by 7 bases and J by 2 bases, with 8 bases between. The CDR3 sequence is CSAGGTNEKLFF. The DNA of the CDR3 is TGCAGCGCCGGGGGCACTAATGAAAAACTGTTTTTT.

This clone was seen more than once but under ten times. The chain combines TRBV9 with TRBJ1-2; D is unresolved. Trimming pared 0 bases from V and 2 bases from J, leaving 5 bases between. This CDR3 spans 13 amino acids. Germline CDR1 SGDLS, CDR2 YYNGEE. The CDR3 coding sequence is TGTGCCAGCAGCGTAGACCAGAACTATGGCTACACCTTC. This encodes CASSVDQNYGYTF.

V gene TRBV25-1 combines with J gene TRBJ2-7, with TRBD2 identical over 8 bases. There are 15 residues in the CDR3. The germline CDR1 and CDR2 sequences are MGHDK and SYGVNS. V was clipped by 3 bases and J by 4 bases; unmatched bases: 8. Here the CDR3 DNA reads TGTGCCAGCAGTGAGGGGACTAGTCGTTTGTACGAGCAGTACTTC. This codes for CASSEGTSRLYEQYF.

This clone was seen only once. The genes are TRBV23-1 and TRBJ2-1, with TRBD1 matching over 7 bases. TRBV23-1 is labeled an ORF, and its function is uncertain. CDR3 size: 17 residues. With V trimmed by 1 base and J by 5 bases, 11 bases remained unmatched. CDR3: CASSQFIQGQGDNEQFF. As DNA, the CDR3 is TGCGCCAGCAGTCAATTTATCCAGGGTCAGGGGGACAATGAGCAGTTCTTC.

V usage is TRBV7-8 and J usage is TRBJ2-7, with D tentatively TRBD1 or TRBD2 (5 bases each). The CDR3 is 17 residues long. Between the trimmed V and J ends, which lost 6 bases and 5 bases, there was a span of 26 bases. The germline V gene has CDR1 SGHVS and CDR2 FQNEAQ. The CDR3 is CASSLLPGPNLRDEQYF. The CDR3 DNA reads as TGTGCCAGCAGTCTACTCCCGGGACCTAACCTTCGGGACGAGCAGTACTTC.

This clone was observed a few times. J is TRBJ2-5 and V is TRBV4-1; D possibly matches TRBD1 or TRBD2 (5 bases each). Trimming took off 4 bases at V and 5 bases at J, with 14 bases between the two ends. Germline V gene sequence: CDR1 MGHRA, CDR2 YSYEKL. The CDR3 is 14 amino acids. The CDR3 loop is CASSLSGLGETQYF. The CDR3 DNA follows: TGCGCCAGCAGCCTGTCGGGGCTCGGGGAGACCCAGTACTTC.

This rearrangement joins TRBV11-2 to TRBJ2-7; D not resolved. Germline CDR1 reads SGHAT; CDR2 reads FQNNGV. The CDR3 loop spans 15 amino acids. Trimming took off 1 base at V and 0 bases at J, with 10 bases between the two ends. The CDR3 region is CASSLATPSSYEQYF. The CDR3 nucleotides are TGTGCCAGCAGCTTAGCGACACCGAGCTCCTACGAGCAGTACTTC. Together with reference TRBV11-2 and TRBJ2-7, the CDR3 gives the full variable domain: EAGVAQSPRYKIIEKRQSVAFWCNPISGHATLYWYQQILGQGPKLLIQFQNNGVVDDSQLPKDRFSAERLKGVDSTLKIQPAKLEDSAVYLCASSLATPSSYEQYFGPGTRLTVT.

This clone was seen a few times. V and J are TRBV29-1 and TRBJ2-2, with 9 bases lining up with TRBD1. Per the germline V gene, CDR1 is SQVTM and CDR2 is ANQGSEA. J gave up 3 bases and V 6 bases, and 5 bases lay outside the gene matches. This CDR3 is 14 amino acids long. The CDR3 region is CSVKGQGDTGELFF. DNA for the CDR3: TGCAGCGTAAAGGGACAGGGAGACACCGGGGAGCTGTTTTTT.

CDR3 sequence reads: CASLGGRPAEQYF. CDR3 nucleotides: TGTGCCAGCTTGGGAGGACGCCCCGCCGAGCAGTACTTC. The genes are TRBV28 and TRBJ2-7; TRBD2 might be the D (6 bases). Looked up from germline, CDR1 is MDHEN and CDR2 is SYDVKM. The CDR3 extends over 13 amino acids. V was clipped by 8 bases and J by 6 bases, with 17 bases between them.

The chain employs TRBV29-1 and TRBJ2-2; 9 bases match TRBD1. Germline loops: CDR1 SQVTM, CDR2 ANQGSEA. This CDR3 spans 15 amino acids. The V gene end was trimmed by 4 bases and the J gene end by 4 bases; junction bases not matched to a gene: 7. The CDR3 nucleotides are TGCAGCGTTGTTGAGGTGACAGGGGGCACCGGGGAGCTGTTTTTT. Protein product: CSVVEVTGGTGELFF.

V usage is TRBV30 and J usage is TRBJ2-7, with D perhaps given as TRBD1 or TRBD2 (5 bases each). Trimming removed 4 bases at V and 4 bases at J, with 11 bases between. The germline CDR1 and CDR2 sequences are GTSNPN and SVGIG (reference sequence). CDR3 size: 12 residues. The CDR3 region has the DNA TGTGCCTGGAAAAGAGGGGTTTACGAGCAGTACTTC. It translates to CAWKRGVYEQYF.

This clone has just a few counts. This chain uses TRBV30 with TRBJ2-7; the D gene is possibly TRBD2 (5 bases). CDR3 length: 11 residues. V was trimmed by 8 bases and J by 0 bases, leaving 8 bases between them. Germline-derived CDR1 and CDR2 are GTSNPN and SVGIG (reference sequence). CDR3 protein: CARGSSYEQYF. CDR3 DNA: TGTGCCCGGGGTAGCTCCTACGAGCAGTACTTC. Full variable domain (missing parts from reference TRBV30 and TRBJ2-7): SQTIHQWPATLVQPVGSPLSLECTVEGTSNPNLYWYRQAAGRGLQLLFYSVGIGQISSEVPQNLSASRPQDRQFILSSKKLLLSDSGFYLCARGSSYEQYFGPGTRLTVT.

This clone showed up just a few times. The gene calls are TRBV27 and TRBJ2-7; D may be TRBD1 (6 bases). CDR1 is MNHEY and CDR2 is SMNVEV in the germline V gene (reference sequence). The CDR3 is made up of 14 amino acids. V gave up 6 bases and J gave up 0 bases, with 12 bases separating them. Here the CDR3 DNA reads TGTGCCAGCAGGCCCAGGGGAGCCTCCTACGAGCAGTACTTC. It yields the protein CASRPRGASYEQYF.

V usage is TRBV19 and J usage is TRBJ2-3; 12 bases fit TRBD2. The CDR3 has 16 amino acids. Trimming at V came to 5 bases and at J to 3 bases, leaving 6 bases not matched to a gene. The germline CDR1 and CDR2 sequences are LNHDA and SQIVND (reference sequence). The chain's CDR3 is CASSSTSGSRTDTQYF. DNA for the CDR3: TGTGCCAGTAGTTCGACTAGCGGGAGCCGGACAGATACGCAGTATTTT. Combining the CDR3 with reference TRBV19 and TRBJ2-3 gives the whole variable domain DGGITQSPKYLFRKEGQNVTLSCEQNLNHDAMYWYRQDPGQGLRLIYYSQIVNDFQKGDIAEGYSVSREKKESFPLTVTSAQKNPTAFYLCASSSTSGSRTDTQYFGPGTRLTVL.